The clone carrying this TCR beta chain was seen only once. The antigen is undetermined. CDR3 length: 13 amino acids. The V gene's germline CDR1 is MNHEY and CDR2 SVGAGI. V gave up 7 bases and J gave up 1 base, with 7 bases separating them. The time point was: recipient sample about 28 days before transplant, after cytoreduction. The data are from a study of T cell clonotyping in hematopoietic cell transplantation. Study as a whole: Pretransplant recipient samples were taken after cytoreduction. Whole-study results and caveats: At the given depth, recipient repertoires were over 95% de novo clonotypes. Graft donor and pretransplant recipient Inverse Simpson Index values predicted broader posttransplant TCR diversity. Pathologically expanded recipient clonotypes increased progressively from day 30 to day 180 as diversity fell.

The repertoire was sequenced with immunoSEQ multiplex PCR; TCRdb's copy has only in-frame clones and lacks some. The sample lists around 19,000 clones, 60% to 85% occurring once. V usage is TRBV6-5 and J usage is TRBJ2-2, with TRBD2 as a possible D gene (5 bases). This sample comprised peripheral blood mononuclear cells, obtained before stem cell transplant. This receptor was identified in a man between 60 and 75 years old with acute myeloid leukemia. Some clones in this sample may be carry-over from other donors' samples. The CDR3 nucleotides read TGTGCCAGCACCCGGGGGAACACCGGGGAGCTGTTTTTT. Translating gives CASTRGNTGELFF.